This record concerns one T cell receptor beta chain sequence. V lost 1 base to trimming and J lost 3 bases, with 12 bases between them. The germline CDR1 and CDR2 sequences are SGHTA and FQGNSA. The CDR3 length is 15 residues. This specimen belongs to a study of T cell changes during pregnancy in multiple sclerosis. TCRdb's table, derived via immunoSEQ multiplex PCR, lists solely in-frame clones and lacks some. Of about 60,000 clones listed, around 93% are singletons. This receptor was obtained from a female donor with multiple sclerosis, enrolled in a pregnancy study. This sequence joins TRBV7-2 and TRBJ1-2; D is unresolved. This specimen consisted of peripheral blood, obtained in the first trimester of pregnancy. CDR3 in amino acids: CASSLGPEKDYGYTF. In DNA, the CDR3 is TGTGCCAGCAGCTTAGGGCCAGAAAAAGACTATGGCTACACCTTC.